This entry concerns a single T cell receptor (beta chain). What it binds is not known. This CDR3 spans 14 amino acids. Trimming took 4 bases from V and 3 from J; bases not matched to a gene: 5. Per germline, CDR1 GTSNPN and CDR2 SVGIG (reference sequence). The source of the sample is a study of cytomegalovirus exposure and HLA in healthy donors. Researchers ran the PCR with 60 Vbeta and 13 Jbeta primers. The repertoire was sequenced with immunoSEQ multiplex PCR; TCRdb's copy has only in-frame clones and lacks some. The data show over 150,000 clones, more than 65% seen once. General study findings and limits: The study put 150 to 200 TCR beta chains on its list as cytomegalovirus-associated.

Sequenced input: PBMCs. The clonotype comes from a woman aged 45-60 years in good health and CMV-seronegative. The V gene is TRBV30, the J gene TRBJ1-3; 8 nucleotides line up with TRBD1. The CDR3 is CAWTIGQGGNTIYF. The CDR3 nucleotides are TGTGCCTGGACTATCGGACAGGGTGGAAACACCATATATTTT.